This TCR beta chain was obtained from a study of cytomegalovirus exposure and HLA in healthy donors. This clone is deemed medium-sized. Its antigen is not known. A multiplex PCR was run with 60 Vbeta primers and 13 Jbeta primers. Repertoires were generated with immunoSEQ multiplex PCR, while TCRdb's copy carries only in-frame clones and drops some. The table records over 200,000 clones, 70% to 80% of them present only once. Study findings and constraints: Later on, a genetic analysis was performed. It linked a missense variant in DCLRE1C with V- and J-gene trimming of TCR beta. Most TCR sequences were rare, but some public TCRs occurred in many donors.

Specimen: PBMCs. The TCR was taken from a male donor in good health and CMV-seronegative.

CDR3 in DNA: TGTGCCAGCAGCTTATCTGTACGGGAAATGAATGAGCAGTTCTTC. Translated, it gives CASSLSVREMNEQFF. The chain carries TRBV7-9 and TRBJ2-1; weak D call: TRBD2 (5 bases). The CDR3 totals 15 residues. The V end was cut by 2 bases, the J end by 7 bases, with 15 bases between. Germline CDR1 SEHNR, CDR2 FQNEAQ (reference sequence).